Listed below are T cell receptor beta chains from one sample, sequenced in a study of T cells in Graves' hyperthyroidism and ophthalmopathy. MiXCR, run by TCRdb on the multiplex PCR reads, gives a single entry per CDR3 protein. Seen here are a few hundred thousand distinct CDR3 sequences, 13% to 15% observed once, and the top ten hold roughly 14%. The sample taken for sequencing was blood. These receptors were taken from a woman in her 40s with Graves' hyperthyroidism. CDR3s include the opening cysteine and the closing phenylalanine or tryptophan. D genes are given only for firm matches. Size is stated for part of the rows, as once, few or many counts, or as a class when the clone is expanded.

V gene	D gene	clone size	J gene	CDR3 protein	CDR3 DNA
TRBV10-2	.	.	TRBJ1-2	CASSHSNYGYTF	TGCGCCAGCAGTCACAGTAACTATGGCTACACCTTC
TRBV19	.	.	TRBJ2-5	CASSIDLGETQYF	TGTGCCAGTAGTATAGATCTAGGAGAGACCCAGTACTTC
TRBV12-3/TRBV12-4	TRBD2	many	TRBJ2-1	CASSRADGRAGGAEQFF	TGTGCCAGCAGCAGGGCCGACGGGAGGGCCGGAGGGGCTGAGCAGTTCTTC
TRBV7-8	.	many	TRBJ2-3	CASRPEASSTDTQYF	TGTGCCAGCAGGCCCGAGGCTAGCAGCACAGATACGCAGTATTTT
TRBV5-6	TRBD2	.	TRBJ2-3	CASSLIVAGTSGRALSDTQYF	TGTGCCAGCAGCTTGATCGTGGCAGGGACTAGCGGGAGGGCGTTATCAGATACGCAGTATTTT
TRBV3-1	.	many	TRBJ1-1	CASSPFSGLEAFF	TGTGCCAGCAGCCCATTTTCCGGCCTTGAAGCTTTCTTT
TRBV12-3/TRBV12-4	.	many	TRBJ2-5	CASSRQENSQYF	TGTGCCAGCAGTCGACAGGAGAATTCCCAGTACTTC
TRBV10-3	.	few	TRBJ1-1	CAISESPGLLNTEAFF	TGTGCCATCAGTGAGTCCCCGGGACTCCTGAACACTGAAGCTTTCTTT
TRBV28	.	many	TRBJ2-5	CASSLLTLEYF	TGTGCCAGCAGTTTATTAACGTTGGAGTACTTC
TRBV24-1	.	few	TRBJ1-2	CATSGGGQGYTF	TGTGCCACCAGTGGCGGGGGGCAAGGCTACACCTTC
TRBV5-1	TRBD2	few	TRBJ2-5	CASSSNSGKETQYF	TGCGCCAGCAGCTCCAATAGCGGGAAGGAGACCCAGTACTTC
TRBV7-8	.	.	TRBJ2-5	CASSDRYETQYF	TGTGCCAGCAGCGATCGGTACGAGACCCAGTACTTC
TRBV9	TRBD1	few	TRBJ2-7	CASSEGPEGTGRPYEQYF	TGTGCCAGCAGCGAGGGTCCCGAGGGGACAGGGAGGCCCTACGAGCAGTACTTC
TRBV6-2/TRBV6-3	.	many	TRBJ2-7	CASATGNEQYF	TGTGCCAGCGCAACAGGGAACGAGCAGTACTTC
TRBV7-9	TRBD1	.	TRBJ1-4	CASNRGQAEKLFF	TGTGCCAGCAACCGAGGACAGGCTGAAAAACTGTTTTTT
TRBV6-1	.	few	TRBJ2-1	CASSIDSTYNEQFF	TGTGCCAGCAGCATAGACAGCACCTACAATGAGCAGTTCTTC
TRBV6-5	TRBD1	many	TRBJ1-1	CASSYFAGTVGAEAFF	TGTGCCAGCAGTTACTTCGCCGGGACAGTAGGCGCTGAAGCTTTCTTT
TRBV4-1	.	.	TRBJ2-7	CASSQDDGSRRSYEQYF	TGCGCCAGCAGCCAAGACGACGGGAGCCGCCGGTCCTACGAGCAGTACTTC
TRBV7-3	TRBD1	many	TRBJ1-1	CASSSPGQGFGTEAFF	TGTGCCAGCAGCTCGCCGGGACAGGGATTTGGTACTGAAGCTTTCTTT
TRBV3-1	TRBD1	many	TRBJ2-1	CASSQATGGSKFF	TGTGCCAGCAGCCAAGCGACAGGGGGAAGTAAGTTCTTC
TRBV19	.	.	TRBJ1-2	CASSLGPVGGPVTF	TGTGCCAGTAGTCTGGGTCCGGTTGGGGGGCCTGTGACCTTC
TRBV5-1	TRBD2	many	TRBJ2-1	CASSLELASNEQFF	TGCGCCAGCAGCTTGGAACTAGCGAGCAATGAGCAGTTCTTC
TRBV3-1	.	many	TRBJ1-1	CASSQASATEAFF	TGTGCCAGCAGCCAAGCCTCGGCGACTGAAGCTTTCTTT